This T cell receptor (beta chain) was identified in a study of persistence of HIV-infected CD4 T cells. Deletions cut 5 bases from V and 4 bases from J, with 8 bases between. The CDR3 consists of 12 residues. CDR1 and CDR2 from the germline V gene are MGHRA and YSYEKL. Notes on this clone: Its antigen remains unidentified.

An overlapping HIV-1 Gag peptide pool stimulated these cells at 1 ug/peptide/mL. Memory cells lacking CD40L and CD69 with high CD45RO were sorted. The immunoSEQ assay was version 4, run in survey mode. The data were produced by immunoSEQ multiplex PCR, yet TCRdb's version contains in-frame clones alone and is incomplete. The sample contains 35,000 to 45,000 clones, about 85% of which appear only once. The source material was cultured CD4+ T cells from PBMCs, sampled from a patient who received antiretroviral therapy. The chain has TRBV4-1 and TRBJ1-2; D perhaps matches TRBD1 (6 bases). This receptor was taken from an adult with HIV. The donor label of this sample is uncertain. The CDR3 DNA reads TGCGCCAGCAGCGGGGGCAGCTATGGCTACACCTTC. Translation: CASSGGSYGYTF.